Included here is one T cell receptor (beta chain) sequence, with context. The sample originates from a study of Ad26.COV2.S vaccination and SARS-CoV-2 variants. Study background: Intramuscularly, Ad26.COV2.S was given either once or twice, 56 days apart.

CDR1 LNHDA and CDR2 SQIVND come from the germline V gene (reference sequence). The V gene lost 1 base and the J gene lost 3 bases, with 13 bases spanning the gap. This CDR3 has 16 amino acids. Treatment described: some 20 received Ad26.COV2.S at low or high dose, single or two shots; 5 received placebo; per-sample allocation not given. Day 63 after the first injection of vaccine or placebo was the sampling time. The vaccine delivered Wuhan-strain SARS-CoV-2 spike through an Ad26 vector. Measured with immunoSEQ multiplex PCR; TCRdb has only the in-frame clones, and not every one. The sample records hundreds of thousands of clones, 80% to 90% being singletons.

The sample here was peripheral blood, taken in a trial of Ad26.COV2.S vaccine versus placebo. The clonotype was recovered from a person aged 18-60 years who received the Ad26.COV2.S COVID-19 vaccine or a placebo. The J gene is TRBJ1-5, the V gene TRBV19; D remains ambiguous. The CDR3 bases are TGTGCCAGTAGTATAGGGGTTGGGGTCCCCAATCAGCCCCAGCATTTT. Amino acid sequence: CASSIGVGVPNQPQHF.